These 2 T cell receptor beta chains share one sample of origin, sequenced in a study of T cells in Graves' hyperthyroidism and ophthalmopathy. RNA transcripts served as the template for amplifying TCR beta CDR3 regions. The HTBI set primed first-round TCR CDR3 RT-PCR. Via MiXCR, TCRdb re-called the multiplex PCR reads, giving one row per CDR3 protein. The sample records hundreds of thousands of distinct CDR3 sequences, under 15% being singletons. Sequenced: blood. The receptors derive from a woman aged 30 to 39 with Graves' hyperthyroidism.

This clonotype occurred a few times. The genes are TRBV10-3 and TRBJ2-3, with D perhaps TRBD2 (5 bases). CDR1 and CDR2 (germline): ENHRY, SYGVKD. The CDR3 length is 14 residues. Deletions cut 5 bases from V and 1 base from J, with 10 bases between. This chain's CDR3 is CAISWVGGTDTQYF. CDR3 DNA sequence: TGTGCCATCAGTTGGGTGGGAGGCACAGATACGCAGTATTTT.

This clonotype was detected ten times or more. The V gene is TRBV28, the J gene TRBJ2-7, with D perhaps TRBD1 (6 bases). The ends were cut back, 5 bases at V and 5 bases at J, with 16 bases in the middle. CDR1 and CDR2 (germline): MDHEN, SYDVKM. CDR3 size: 14 residues. As DNA, the CDR3 is TGTGCCAGCAGTAGCCCTACAGGGTTACACGAGCAGTACTTC. It is translated as CASSSPTGLHEQYF.